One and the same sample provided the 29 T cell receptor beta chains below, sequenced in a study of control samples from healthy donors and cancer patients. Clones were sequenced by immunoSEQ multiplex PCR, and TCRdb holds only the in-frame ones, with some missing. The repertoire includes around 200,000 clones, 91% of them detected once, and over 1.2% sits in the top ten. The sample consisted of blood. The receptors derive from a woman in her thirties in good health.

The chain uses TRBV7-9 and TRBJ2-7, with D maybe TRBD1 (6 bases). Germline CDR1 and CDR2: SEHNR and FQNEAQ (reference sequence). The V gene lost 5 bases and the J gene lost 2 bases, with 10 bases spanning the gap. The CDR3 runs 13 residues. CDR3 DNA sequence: TGTGCCAGCAGCCCGCAGGGGACCTACGAGCAGTACTTC. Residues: CASSPQGTYEQYF.

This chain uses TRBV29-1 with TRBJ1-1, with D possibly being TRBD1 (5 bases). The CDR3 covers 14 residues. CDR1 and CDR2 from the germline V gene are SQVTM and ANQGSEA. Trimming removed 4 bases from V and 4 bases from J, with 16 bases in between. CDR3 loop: CSVGIVGHSTEAFF. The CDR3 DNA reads TGCAGCGTTGGTATAGTGGGGCATTCCACTGAAGCTTTCTTT. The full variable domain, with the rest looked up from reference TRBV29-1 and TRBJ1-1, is SAVISQKPSRDICQRGTSLTIQCQVDSQVTMMFWYRQQPGQSLTLIATANQGSEATYESGFVIDKFPISRPNLTFSTLTVSNMSPEDSSIYLCSVGIVGHSTEAFFGQGTRLTVV.

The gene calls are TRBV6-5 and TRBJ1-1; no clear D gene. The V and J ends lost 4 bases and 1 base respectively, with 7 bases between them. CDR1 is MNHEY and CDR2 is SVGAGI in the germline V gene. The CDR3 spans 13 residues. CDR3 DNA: TGTGCCAGCAGTTCGGCCCCGAACACTGAAGCTTTCTTT. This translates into CASSSAPNTEAFF.

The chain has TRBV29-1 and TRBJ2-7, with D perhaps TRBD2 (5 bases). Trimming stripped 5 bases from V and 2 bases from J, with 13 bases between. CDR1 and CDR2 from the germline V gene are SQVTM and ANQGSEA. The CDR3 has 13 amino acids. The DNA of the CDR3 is TGCAGCGTTCGGGGTAGCTCTACCTACGAGCAGTACTTC. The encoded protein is CSVRGSSTYEQYF.

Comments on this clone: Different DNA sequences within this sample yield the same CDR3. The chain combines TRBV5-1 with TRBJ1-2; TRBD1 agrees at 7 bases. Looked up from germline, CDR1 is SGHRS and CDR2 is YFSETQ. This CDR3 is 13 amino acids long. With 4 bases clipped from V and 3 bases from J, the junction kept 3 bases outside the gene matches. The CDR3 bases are TGCGCCAGCAGCAGACAGGGTGACTATGGCTACACCTTC. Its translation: CASSRQGDYGYTF. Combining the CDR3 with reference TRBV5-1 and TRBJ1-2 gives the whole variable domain KAGVTQTPRYLIKTRGQQVTLSCSPISGHRSVSWYQQTPGQGLQFLFEYFSETQRNKGNFPGRFSGRQFSNSRSEMNVSTLELGDSALYLCASSRQGDYGYTFGSGTRLTVV.

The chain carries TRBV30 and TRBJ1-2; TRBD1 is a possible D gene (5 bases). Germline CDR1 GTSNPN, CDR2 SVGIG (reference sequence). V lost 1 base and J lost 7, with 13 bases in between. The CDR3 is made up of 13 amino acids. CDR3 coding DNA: TGTGCCTGGAGTGGGGGGAGGGGAGGTGGCTACACCTTC. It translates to CAWSGGRGGGYTF.

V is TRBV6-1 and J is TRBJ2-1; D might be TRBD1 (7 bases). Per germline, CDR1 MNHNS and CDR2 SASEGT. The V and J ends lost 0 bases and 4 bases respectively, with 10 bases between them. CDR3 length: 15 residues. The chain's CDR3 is CASSEAEGQYNEQFF. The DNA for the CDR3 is TGTGCCAGCAGTGAAGCGGAGGGACAGTACAATGAGCAGTTCTTC.

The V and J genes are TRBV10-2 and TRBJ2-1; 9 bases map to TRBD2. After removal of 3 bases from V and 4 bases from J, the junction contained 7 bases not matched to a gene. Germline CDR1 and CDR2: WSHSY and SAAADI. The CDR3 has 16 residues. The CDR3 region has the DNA TGCGCCAGCAGTGAAAGAGGACTAGCGAGATACAATGAGCAGTTCTTC. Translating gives CASSERGLARYNEQFF.

DNA of the CDR3: TGTGCCAGCAGTTTGGAGGGCCGTGTTGAGCAGTTCTTC. Translation gives CASSLEGRVEQFF. The V gene is TRBV28, the J gene TRBJ2-1; the D gene is possibly TRBD2 (6 bases). Between the trimmed V and J ends, which lost 3 bases and 9 bases, there was a span of 12 bases. CDR3 length: 13 amino acids. CDR1 and CDR2 from the germline V gene are MDHEN and SYDVKM.

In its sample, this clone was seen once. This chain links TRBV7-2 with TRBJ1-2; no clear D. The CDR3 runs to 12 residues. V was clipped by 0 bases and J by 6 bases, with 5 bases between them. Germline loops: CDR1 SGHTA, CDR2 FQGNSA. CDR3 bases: TGTGCCAGCAGCTTAGCCGGGAATGGCTACACCTTC. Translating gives CASSLAGNGYTF.

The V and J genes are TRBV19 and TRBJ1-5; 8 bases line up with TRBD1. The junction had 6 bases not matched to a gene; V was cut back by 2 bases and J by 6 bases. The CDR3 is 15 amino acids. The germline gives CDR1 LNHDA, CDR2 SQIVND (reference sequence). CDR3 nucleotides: TGTGCCAGTAGTATACCCTCCGACAGGGGTCAGCCCCAGCATTTT. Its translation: CASSIPSDRGQPQHF.

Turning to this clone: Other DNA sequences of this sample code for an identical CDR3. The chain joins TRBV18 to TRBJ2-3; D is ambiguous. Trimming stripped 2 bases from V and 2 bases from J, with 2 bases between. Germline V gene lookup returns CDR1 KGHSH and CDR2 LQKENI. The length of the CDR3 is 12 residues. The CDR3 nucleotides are TGTGCCAGCTCACCAGACACAGATACGCAGTATTTT. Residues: CASSPDTDTQYF.

In nucleotides, the CDR3 is TGTGCCAGTAGTATAGGTTCGGGGAACACCGGGGAGCTGTTTTTT. This codes for CASSIGSGNTGELFF. This rearrangement joins TRBV19 to TRBJ2-2; D remains unclear. Germline CDR1 LNHDA, CDR2 SQIVND (reference sequence). This CDR3 region has 15 residues. Trimming removed 1 base at V and 1 base at J, with 7 bases between.

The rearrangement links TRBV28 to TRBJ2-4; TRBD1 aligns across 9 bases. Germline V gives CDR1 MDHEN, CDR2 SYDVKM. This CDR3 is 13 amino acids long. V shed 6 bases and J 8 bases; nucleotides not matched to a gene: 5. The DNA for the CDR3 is TGTGCCAGCAGGACAGGGGGGTCGGACATTCAGTACTTC. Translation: CASRTGGSDIQYF.

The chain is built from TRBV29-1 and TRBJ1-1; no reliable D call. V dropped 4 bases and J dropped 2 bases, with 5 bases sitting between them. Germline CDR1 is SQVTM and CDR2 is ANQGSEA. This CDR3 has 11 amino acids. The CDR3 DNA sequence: TGCAGCGTTGTCCCAAACACTGAAGCTTTCTTT. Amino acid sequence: CSVVPNTEAFF.

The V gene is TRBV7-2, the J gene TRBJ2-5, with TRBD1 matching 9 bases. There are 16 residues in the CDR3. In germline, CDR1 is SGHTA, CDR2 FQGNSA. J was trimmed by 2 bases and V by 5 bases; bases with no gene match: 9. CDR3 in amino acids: CASSVSGTGRQETQYF. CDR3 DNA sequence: TGTGCCAGCAGCGTATCCGGGACAGGGAGGCAAGAGACCCAGTACTTC.

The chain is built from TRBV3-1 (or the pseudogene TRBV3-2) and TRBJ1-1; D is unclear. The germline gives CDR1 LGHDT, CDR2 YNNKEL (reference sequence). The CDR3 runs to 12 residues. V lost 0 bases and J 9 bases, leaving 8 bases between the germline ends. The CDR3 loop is CASSQDPRKAFF. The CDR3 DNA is TGTGCCAGCAGCCAAGATCCACGGAAAGCTTTCTTT.

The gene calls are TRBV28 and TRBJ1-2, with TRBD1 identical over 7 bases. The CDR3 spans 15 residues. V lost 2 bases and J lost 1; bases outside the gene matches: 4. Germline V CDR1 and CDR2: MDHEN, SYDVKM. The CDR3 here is CASSLGQVINYGYTF. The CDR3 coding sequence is TGTGCCAGCAGTTTAGGACAGGTTATTAACTATGGCTACACCTTC.

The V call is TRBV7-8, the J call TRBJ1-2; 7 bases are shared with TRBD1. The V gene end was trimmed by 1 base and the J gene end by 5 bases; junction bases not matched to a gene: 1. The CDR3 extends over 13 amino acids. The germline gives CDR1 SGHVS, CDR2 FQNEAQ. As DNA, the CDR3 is TGTGCCAGCAGCTTAGGGACAGGTTATGGCTACACCTTC. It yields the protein CASSLGTGYGYTF.

CDR3 DNA sequence: TGCAGCGTTGGGACTAGATTATACAATGAGCAGTTCTTC. Protein: CSVGTRLYNEQFF. The rearrangement uses TRBV29-1 and TRBJ2-1; TRBD2 aligns across 7 bases. Trimming removed 4 bases from V and 4 bases from J; junction bases left unmatched: 4. The germline V gene encodes CDR1 SQVTM and CDR2 ANQGSEA. The CDR3 extends over 13 amino acids.

The CDR3 region is CASSYRQSYSNQPQHF. The DNA of the CDR3 is TGTGCCAGCAGTTACCGACAGTCCTATAGCAATCAGCCCCAGCATTTT. The chain is built from TRBV6-2 or TRBV6-3 and TRBJ1-5; TRBD1 is a possible D gene (5 bases). Germline V gene data show CDR1 as MNHEY and CDR2 as SVGEGT. The V end was cut by 2 bases, the J end by 0 bases, with 11 bases between. The CDR3 runs 16 residues.

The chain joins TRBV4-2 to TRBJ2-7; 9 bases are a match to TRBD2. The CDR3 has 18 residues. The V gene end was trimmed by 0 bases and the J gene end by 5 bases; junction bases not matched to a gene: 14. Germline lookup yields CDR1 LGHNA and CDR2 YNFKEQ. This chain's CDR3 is CASSQDRRREGGTNEQYF. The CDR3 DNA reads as TGTGCCAGCAGCCAAGATCGGAGGCGGGAGGGGGGGACCAACGAGCAGTACTTC.

Here the CDR3 reads CASSLASGEGNEQFF. The CDR3 DNA sequence: TGCGCCAGCAGCTTGGCCTCAGGGGAGGGCAATGAGCAGTTCTTC. This chain joins TRBV5-1 and TRBJ2-1; D may be TRBD2 (7 bases). Germline loops: CDR1 SGHRS, CDR2 YFSETQ. V lost 0 bases to trimming and J lost 6 bases, with 13 bases between them. The CDR3 contains 15 residues. Full variable domain (remainder filled in from reference TRBV5-1 and TRBJ2-1): KAGVTQTPRYLIKTRGQQVTLSCSPISGHRSVSWYQQTPGQGLQFLFEYFSETQRNKGNFPGRFSGRQFSNSRSEMNVSTLELGDSALYLCASSLASGEGNEQFFGPGTRLTVL.

CDR3 DNA sequence: TGTGCCAGCAGTGAGACAGGCACAGATACGCAGTATTTT. Its translation: CASSETGTDTQYF. This chain connects TRBV6-4 to TRBJ2-3, with a weak D call TRBD1 (5 bases). Trimming removed 3 bases at V and 1 base at J, with 5 bases between. This CDR3 spans 13 amino acids. Germline values: CDR1 MRHNA, CDR2 SNTAGT.

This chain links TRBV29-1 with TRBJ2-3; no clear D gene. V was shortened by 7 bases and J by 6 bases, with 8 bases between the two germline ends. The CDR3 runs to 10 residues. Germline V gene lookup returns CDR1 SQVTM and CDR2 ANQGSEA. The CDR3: CSAGWDTQYF. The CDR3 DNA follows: TGCAGCGCGGGTTGGGATACGCAGTATTTT.

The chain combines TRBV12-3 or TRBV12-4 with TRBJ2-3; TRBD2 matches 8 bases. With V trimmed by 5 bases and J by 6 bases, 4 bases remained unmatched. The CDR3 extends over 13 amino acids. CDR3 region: CASSPGLADTQYF. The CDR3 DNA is TGTGCCAGCAGTCCCGGACTAGCCGATACGCAGTATTTT.

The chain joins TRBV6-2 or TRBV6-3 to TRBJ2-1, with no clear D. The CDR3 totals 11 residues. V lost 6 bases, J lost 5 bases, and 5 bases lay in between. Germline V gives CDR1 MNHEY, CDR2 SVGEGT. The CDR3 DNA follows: TGTGCCAGCAGCAGTGACAATGAGCAGTTCTTC. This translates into CASSSDNEQFF.

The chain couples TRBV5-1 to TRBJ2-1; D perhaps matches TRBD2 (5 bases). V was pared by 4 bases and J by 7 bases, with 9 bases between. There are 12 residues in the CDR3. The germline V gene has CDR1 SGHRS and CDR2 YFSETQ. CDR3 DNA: TGCGCCAGCAGCGAGGGTGGTAATGAGCAGTTCTTC. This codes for CASSEGGNEQFF.

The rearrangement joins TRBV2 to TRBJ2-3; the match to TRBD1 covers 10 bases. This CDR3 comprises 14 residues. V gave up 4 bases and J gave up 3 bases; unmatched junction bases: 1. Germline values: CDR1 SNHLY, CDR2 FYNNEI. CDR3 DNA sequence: TGTGCCAGCAGTGCGGGACAGGGGACAGATACGCAGTATTTT. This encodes CASSAGQGTDTQYF.